These 16 T cell receptor beta chains came from one sample sequenced in a study of siplizumab effects on memory and regulatory T cells. TCRdb keeps only in-frame clones here, not all; method: immunoSEQ multiplex PCR. The sample gives some 7,200 clones, approximately 70% of which show up once; 48% is in the top ten. Sequencing was done on a sample of effector memory CD8+ T cells sorted from blood. Described subset: unstimulated CD8+ effector memory T cells. These receptors all come from a human donor in good health.

This chain connects TRBV6-4 to TRBJ2-3, with 7 bases matching TRBD1. Germline trimming cut 2 bases from V and 1 base from J; bases unmatched to any gene: 9. Germline V gene data show CDR1 as MRHNA and CDR2 as SNTAGT. This CDR3 has 17 amino acids. The CDR3 is CASSDTAGDRGTDTQYF. For the CDR3, the DNA is TGTGCCAGCAGTGACACCGCCGGAGACAGGGGCACAGATACGCAGTATTTT.

The rearrangement links TRBV13 to TRBJ1-2, with D perhaps TRBD1 (5 bases). Trimming removed 6 bases at V and 7 bases at J, with 15 bases between. Germline V gives CDR1 PRHDT, CDR2 FYEKMQ (reference sequence). The CDR3 loop spans 13 amino acids. The CDR3 nucleotides are TGTGCCAGCAGTCCCCGAGGGGAGAGTGGCTACACCTTC. Translated, it gives CASSPRGESGYTF. The complete variable domain, with remaining parts taken from reference TRBV13 and TRBJ1-2, reads AAGVIQSPRHLIKEKRETATLKCYPIPRHDTVYWYQQGPGQDPQFLISFYEKMQSDKGSIPDRFSAQQFSDYHSELNMSSLELGDSALYFCASSPRGESGYTFGSGTRLTVV.

This clone was detected only a few times. The chain employs TRBV15 and TRBJ1-4; D is uncertain. The germline V and J ends were trimmed by 3 bases and 0 bases, with 14 bases remaining between them. Germline loops: CDR1 LNHNV, CDR2 YYDKDF (reference sequence). The CDR3 sequence is 17 residues long. CDR3 in DNA: TGTGCCACCAGCAGGGAAGGATTGACGGCAACTAATGAAAAACTGTTTTTT. This sequence encodes CATSREGLTATNEKLFF.

V gene TRBV10-1 combines with J gene TRBJ2-2, with D tentatively TRBD1 (6 bases). V lost 3 bases to trimming and J lost 4 bases, with 12 bases between them. The CDR3 spans 15 residues. Germline V CDR1 and CDR2: WNHNN, SYGVQD (reference sequence). CDR3 coding DNA: TGCGCCAGCAGTGAAAGGGACACCTTCACCGGGGAGCTGTTTTTT. This translates into CASSERDTFTGELFF.

The J gene is TRBJ2-7, the V gene TRBV27; D unresolved. The CDR3 runs 11 residues. Trimming took 5 bases from V and 6 from J, leaving 8 bases between them. Germline CDR1 reads MNHEY; CDR2 reads SMNVEV (reference sequence). The CDR3 spells CASSGVGEQYF. The CDR3 DNA reads TGTGCCAGCAGTGGGGTGGGCGAGCAGTACTTC.

This clone ranks as medium-sized. This chain connects TRBV27 to TRBJ1-2; D might be TRBD1 (5 bases). This CDR3 is 13 amino acids long. Looked up from germline, CDR1 is MNHEY and CDR2 is SMNVEV (reference sequence). Trimming cost V 6 bases and J 7 bases, with 15 bases left between them. The CDR3 DNA follows: TGTGCCAGCAGGCCGGGGCCCTCGGGTGGCTACACCTTC. Translating it yields CASRPGPSGGYTF.

The chain carries TRBV5-1 and TRBJ2-3; TRBD2 agrees at 15 bases. Trimming removed 5 bases from V and 2 bases from J; junction bases left unmatched: 6. The CDR3 is 17 amino acids. The germline V gene encodes CDR1 SGHRS and CDR2 YFSETQ. CDR3 protein: CASRGLAGGTDTDTQYF. CDR3 bases: TGCGCCAGCAGGGGACTAGCGGGAGGAACCGACACAGATACGCAGTATTTT.

In its sample, this clone was seen once. CDR3 in amino acids: CASSLMSGTGDYEQYF. CDR3 coding DNA: TGTGCCAGCAGCTTGATGAGTGGGACAGGGGACTACGAGCAGTACTTC. The J gene is TRBJ2-7, the V gene TRBV5-8; TRBD1 matches 10 bases. The trim removed 1 base at V and 3 bases at J, leaving 7 bases unmatched. Germline CDR1 reads SGHTS; CDR2 reads YDEGEE. The CDR3 loop spans 16 amino acids.

The V gene is TRBV11-2, the J gene TRBJ2-7; D is ambiguous. The CDR3 runs to 14 residues. V was clipped by 1 base and J by 2 bases, with 9 bases between them. Germline V gene data show CDR1 as SGHAT and CDR2 as FQNNGV. The CDR3: CASSLGGRTYEQYF. As DNA, the CDR3 is TGTGCCAGCAGCTTAGGAGGTCGGACCTACGAGCAGTACTTC.

This chain joins TRBV29-1 and TRBJ1-1; D remains unclear. CDR1 is SQVTM and CDR2 is ANQGSEA in the germline V gene. The V and J ends lost 5 bases and 1 base respectively, with 14 bases between them. The CDR3 extends over 14 amino acids. CDR3 sequence (DNA): TGCAGCGTTCCTGAAGGACCCCCGAACACTGAAGCTTTCTTT. It codes for CSVPEGPPNTEAFF.

The chain recombines TRBV11-1 with TRBJ2-7, with D perhaps matching TRBD1 (6 bases). The V gene's germline CDR1 is SGHAT and CDR2 FQDESV (reference sequence). Trimming left V 4 bases short and J 3 bases short, with 13 bases between. There are 14 residues in the CDR3. The CDR3 spells CASSSPGQSYEQYF. CDR3 in DNA: TGTGCCAGCAGCTCCCCCGGACAGAGCTACGAGCAGTACTTC.

This chain joins TRBV19 and TRBJ1-1; no clear D gene. Germline V lookup: CDR1 LNHDA, CDR2 SQIVND (reference sequence). The CDR3 runs to 12 residues. V lost 5 bases and J 3 bases, leaving 7 bases between the germline ends. The CDR3 region is CASSLWDTEAFF. The CDR3 DNA reads TGTGCCAGTAGTCTGTGGGACACTGAAGCTTTCTTT.

The chain couples TRBV27 to TRBJ1-2, with 9 positions matching TRBD1. V lost 9 bases to trimming and J lost 6 bases; unmatched junction nucleotides: 8. The CDR3 covers 13 residues. Germline CDR1 is MNHEY and CDR2 is SMNVEV (reference sequence). The CDR3 loop reads CASRLTGGDGYTF. The CDR3 bases are TGTGCCAGTAGACTAACAGGGGGCGATGGCTACACCTTC.

This clone was counted between two and nine times. The chain recombines TRBV2 with TRBJ2-7; no firm D call. The CDR3 loop spans 15 amino acids. Deletions cut 2 bases from V and 3 bases from J, with 14 bases between. Germline-derived CDR1 and CDR2 are SNHLY and FYNNEI. This CDR3 is CASSENWGVDYEQYF. CDR3 nucleotide sequence: TGTGCCAGCAGTGAAAACTGGGGTGTCGACTACGAGCAGTACTTC.

V and J are TRBV4-3 and TRBJ2-3; 7 nucleotides agree with TRBD2. This CDR3 contains 17 residues. Germline V gene lookup returns CDR1 LGHNA and CDR2 YSLEER. V trimming: 2 bases; J trimming: 0 bases; junction bases outside the gene matches: 8. In nucleotides, the CDR3 is TGCGCCAGCAGCCAAAACCGGCAAGCGGGAAGCACAGATACGCAGTATTTT. It specifies CASSQNRQAGSTDTQYF.

This sequence joins TRBV5-6 and TRBJ2-2, with a tentative D call TRBD2 (6 bases). Germline V CDR1 and CDR2: SGHDT, YYEEEE. V was trimmed by 2 bases and J by 1 base, leaving 12 bases between them. The CDR3 runs to 16 residues. CDR3 region: CASSLIGTLNTGELFF. The CDR3 DNA sequence: TGTGCCAGCAGCTTAATAGGGACTCTGAACACCGGGGAGCTGTTTTTT.